This T cell receptor (beta chain) was recorded in a study of blood T cell repertoires in COVID-19. Profiled with immunoSEQ multiplex PCR; TCRdb holds only in-frame clones, not every one. Here the sample spans about 250,000 clones, 70% to 90% being singletons. Participants, roughly 18 to 90 years old, spanned approximately 25 US areas. This clonotype originated in a woman aged 45-59 years with acute COVID-19. The sequenced sample consisted of PBMCs or T cells enriched from blood (not recorded which).

CDR3 bases: TGCGCCAGCAGCTTGAAGGCGGACTATGGCTACACCTTC. Its translation: CASSLKADYGYTF. The chain uses TRBV5-1 and TRBJ1-2; D is unclear. Germline V gives CDR1 SGHRS, CDR2 YFSETQ. V shed 1 base and J shed 3 bases, with 7 bases lying between them. This CDR3 contains 13 residues.